The 27 T cell receptor beta chains below come from one sample, sequenced in a study of blood T cell repertoires in COVID-19. The method was immunoSEQ multiplex PCR; TCRdb's version includes in-frame clones alone and lacks a portion of them. The sample holds roughly 85,000 clones; just over 85% are singletons and the top ten take around a quarter. The specimen sequenced was peripheral blood. The receptors here all came from a man aged 45-65 years with active or convalescent COVID-19.

The chain links TRBV5-1 to TRBJ2-5; 12 bases are shared with TRBD2. CDR3 length: 17 residues. CDR1 and CDR2 (germline): SGHRS, YFSETQ. J gave up 2 bases and V 0 bases, and 5 bases lay outside the gene matches. The CDR3 loop is CASSLVSGTSGQETQYF. CDR3 nucleotides: TGCGCCAGCAGCTTGGTGTCGGGGACTAGCGGGCAAGAGACCCAGTACTTC.

The V gene is TRBV10-3, the J gene TRBJ2-2, with a possible D match to TRBD1 (5 bases). Germline V CDR1 and CDR2: ENHRY, SYGVKD. V was clipped by 10 bases and J by 2 bases, with 14 bases between them. CDR3 length: 14 amino acids. Here the CDR3 reads CATRARDNTGELFF. The CDR3 region has the DNA TGTGCCACTCGCGCCAGGGATAACACCGGGGAGCTGTTTTTT.

This chain uses TRBV5-4 with TRBJ2-7; a possible D gene is TRBD1 (6 bases). The CDR3 is 14 residues long. Germline V gene data show CDR1 as SGHNT and CDR2 as YYREEE (reference sequence). With 5 bases removed from V and 5 bases from J, the gap between germline ends came to 17 bases. In DNA, the CDR3 is TGTGCCAGCAGTATGGACAGCCGGTCCCACGAGCAGTACTTC. It encodes CASSMDSRSHEQYF.

V gene TRBV27 combines with J gene TRBJ1-2; maybe TRBD1 (5 bases). This CDR3 spans 14 amino acids. Germline CDR1 and CDR2: MNHEY and SMNVEV (reference sequence). The germline V and J ends were trimmed by 5 bases and 5 bases, with 15 bases remaining between them. The CDR3 bases are TGTGCCAGCAGTCAAGGGGTAAGGGGTTATGGCTACACCTTC. It codes for CASSQGVRGYGYTF.

This rearrangement joins TRBV24-1 to TRBJ1-2, with TRBD1 identical over 7 bases. From germline, CDR1 is KGHDR and CDR2 SFDVKD. The CDR3 is made up of 14 amino acids. J gave up 7 bases and V 4 bases, and 8 bases lay outside the gene matches. The CDR3 reads CATSEQGQAVGYTF. DNA for the CDR3: TGTGCCACCAGTGAACAAGGACAGGCCGTTGGCTACACCTTC.

The genes are TRBV25-1 and TRBJ2-7, with D perhaps matching TRBD1 (5 bases). V dropped 2 bases and J dropped 6 bases, with 14 bases sitting between them. The CDR3 length is 14 residues. Per the germline V gene, CDR1 is MGHDK and CDR2 is SYGVNS. CDR3 residues: CASSEELRVGEQYF. CDR3 sequence (DNA): TGTGCCAGCAGTGAAGAACTCAGGGTCGGCGAGCAGTACTTC.

The chain combines TRBV5-1 with TRBJ1-1, with D uncertain. The CDR3 has 13 amino acids. The germline CDR1 and CDR2 sequences are SGHRS and YFSETQ. Trimming cost V 7 bases and J 0 bases, with 10 bases left between them. The CDR3 loop reads CASRLGMNTEAFF. The CDR3 DNA reads as TGCGCCAGCCGCCTCGGGATGAACACTGAAGCTTTCTTT.

The J gene is TRBJ1-3, the V gene TRBV2; a possible D gene is TRBD1 (5 bases). The CDR3 has 16 amino acids. V was shortened by 5 bases and J by 2 bases, with 16 bases between the two germline ends. CDR1 and CDR2 from the germline V gene are SNHLY and FYNNEI. The CDR3 is CASSISGSGTGNTIYF. The CDR3 region has the DNA TGTGCCAGCAGTATTTCAGGGAGCGGGACTGGAAACACCATATATTTT.

The chain combines TRBV3-1 (or the pseudogene TRBV3-2) with TRBJ2-1, with 10 bases aligning to TRBD2. V was clipped by 1 base and J by 4 bases; unmatched bases: 10. Germline V CDR1 and CDR2: LGHDT, YNNKEL (reference sequence). The CDR3 totals 18 residues. For the CDR3, the DNA is TGTGCCAGCAGCCAAGGAGGGCTAGCGGGAGCTAGTTACAATGAGCAGTTCTTC. Amino acids: CASSQGGLAGASYNEQFF.

V and J are TRBV29-1 and TRBJ1-2, with TRBD1 identical over 7 bases. J gave up 2 bases and V 3 bases, and 3 bases lay outside the gene matches. The CDR3 has 13 amino acids. CDR1 is SQVTM and CDR2 is ANQGSEA in the germline V gene. The DNA for the CDR3 is TGCAGCGTTGAGAACAGGGGAAACTATGGCTACACCTTC. Protein product: CSVENRGNYGYTF.

The chain links TRBV11-2 to TRBJ2-3, with D perhaps TRBD2 (6 bases). The CDR3 is 14 amino acids. With 1 base removed from V and 2 bases from J, the gap between germline ends came to 7 bases. CDR1 is SGHAT, CDR2 FQNNGV, per germline. The CDR3 protein is CASSLGTNTDTQYF. The CDR3 DNA is TGTGCCAGCAGCTTAGGGACTAACACAGATACGCAGTATTTT.

This chain connects TRBV10-3 to TRBJ2-2, with D perhaps matching TRBD2 (6 bases). The germline V gene encodes CDR1 ENHRY and CDR2 SYGVKD. The CDR3 has 12 residues. V was clipped by 10 bases and J by 4 bases, with 10 bases between them. The CDR3 loop reads CATDGGTGELFF. The CDR3 coding sequence is TGTGCCACCGACGGGGGCACCGGGGAGCTGTTTTTT.

In this sample, this clone turned up once. V usage is TRBV11-2 and J usage is TRBJ2-1; 14 bases fit TRBD2. Per germline, CDR1 SGHAT and CDR2 FQNNGV. J lost 6 bases, V lost 5 bases, and 3 bases had no gene match. The CDR3 is 15 residues long. The CDR3 sequence: CASSPGLAGVNEQFF. Here the CDR3 DNA reads TGTGCCAGCAGCCCGGGACTAGCGGGAGTCAATGAGCAGTTCTTC.

J is TRBJ1-2 and V is TRBV2, with D possibly TRBD1 on 5 matching bases. This CDR3 is 16 amino acids long. Germline CDR1 SNHLY, CDR2 FYNNEI. V was cut by 1 base and J by 1 base, with 13 bases left in between. CDR3 DNA sequence: TGTGCCAGCAGTGAAGGGCGGGGGTTAAGTAACTATGGCTACACCTTC. Encoded protein: CASSEGRGLSNYGYTF.

The chain carries TRBV6-1 and TRBJ1-6; the D gene is possibly TRBD1 (5 bases). There are 15 residues in the CDR3. Looked up from germline, CDR1 is MNHNS and CDR2 is SASEGT. Trimming cost V 2 bases and J 7 bases, with 12 bases left between them. DNA of the CDR3: TGTGCCAGCAGTGAAAGGGACGGAGGGAATTCACCCCTCCACTTT. Its protein is CASSERDGGNSPLHF.

This chain connects TRBV28 to TRBJ2-2; D gene unclear. CDR3 length equals 15 residues. Between the trimmed V and J ends, which lost 1 base and 1 base, there was a span of 7 bases. The V gene's germline CDR1 is MDHEN and CDR2 SYDVKM. The CDR3 spells CASSLSRRNTGELFF. In nucleotides, the CDR3 is TGTGCCAGCAGTTTATCTCGTAGGAACACCGGGGAGCTGTTTTTT.

The chain joins TRBV19 to TRBJ2-2; 7 bases align to TRBD1. The V segment lost 5 bases and the J segment 0 bases; nucleotides outside the gene matches: 9. CDR3 length equals 17 residues. Germline CDR1 and CDR2: LNHDA and SQIVND (reference sequence). CDR3 DNA sequence: TGTGCCAGTAGTCTCTTCCTGGACAGGCCGAACACCGGGGAGCTGTTTTTT. It yields the protein CASSLFLDRPNTGELFF. Filled out from reference TRBV19 and TRBJ2-2, the complete variable domain reads DGGITQSPKYLFRKEGQNVTLSCEQNLNHDAMYWYRQDPGQGLRLIYYSQIVNDFQKGDIAEGYSVSREKKESFPLTVTSAQKNPTAFYLCASSLFLDRPNTGELFFGEGSRLTVL.

The CDR3 DNA reads as TGTGCCAGTAAACCGGGACAGGGAATCGGGGAGACCCAGTACTTC. Encoded protein: CASKPGQGIGETQYF. V usage is TRBV19 and J usage is TRBJ2-5; 9 nucleotides line up with TRBD1. V trimming: 7 bases; J trimming: 5 bases; junction bases outside the gene matches: 11. There are 15 residues in the CDR3. Per germline, CDR1 LNHDA and CDR2 SQIVND (reference sequence).

The J gene is TRBJ1-2, the V gene TRBV5-6, with D tentatively TRBD1 (6 bases). In germline, CDR1 is SGHDT, CDR2 YYEEEE. The CDR3 is made up of 12 amino acids. Trimming removed 2 bases at V and 7 bases at J, with 9 bases between. In DNA, the CDR3 is TGTGCCAGCAGCTTTGGGGGCGTTGGCTACACCTTC. Protein product: CASSFGGVGYTF.

The chain links TRBV28 to TRBJ2-7, with 7 bases matching TRBD1. Germline V gene data show CDR1 as MDHEN and CDR2 as SYDVKM. The length of the CDR3 is 15 residues. J was trimmed by 4 bases and V by 4 bases; bases with no gene match: 10. CDR3 nucleotide sequence: TGTGCCAGCAGTTGGGACAGCCAACGGGGTTACGAGCAGTACTTC. It specifies CASSWDSQRGYEQYF.

The rearrangement joins TRBV4-1 to TRBJ2-6, with D uncertain. V lost 0 bases to trimming and J lost 0 bases, with 9 bases between them. The CDR3 totals 17 residues. The germline V gene encodes CDR1 MGHRA and CDR2 YSYEKL. CDR3 DNA sequence: TGCGCCAGCAGCCAAGAACAACCCACCTCTGGGGCCAACGTCCTGACTTTC. This codes for CASSQEQPTSGANVLTF.

The J gene is TRBJ2-1, the V gene TRBV24-1, with D perhaps TRBD1 (5 bases). The V and J ends lost 4 bases and 10 bases respectively, with 13 bases between them. This CDR3 comprises 13 residues. Germline V gene lookup returns CDR1 KGHDR and CDR2 SFDVKD. The CDR3: CATSEPGWKEQFF. In nucleotides, the CDR3 is TGTGCCACCAGTGAACCAGGGTGGAAGGAGCAGTTCTTC.

This chain connects TRBV10-3 to TRBJ2-7, with a tentative D call TRBD1 (6 bases). Germline assignment: CDR1 ENHRY and CDR2 SYGVKD. The CDR3 runs 15 residues. V shed 3 bases and J shed 0 bases, with 12 bases lying between them. The CDR3 loop is CAISDGTRLSYEQYF. CDR3 bases: TGTGCCATCAGTGACGGGACAAGGCTCTCCTACGAGCAGTACTTC.

The rearrangement uses TRBV19 and TRBJ1-2; D unresolved. V was trimmed by 1 base and J by 2 bases, leaving 14 bases between them. Germline V gene lookup returns CDR1 LNHDA and CDR2 SQIVND (reference sequence). CDR3 length: 16 amino acids. Here the CDR3 DNA reads TGTGCCAGTAGTATAGCCCGAGCCGAGGGCAACTATGGCTACACCTTC. This codes for CASSIARAEGNYGYTF.

This chain connects TRBV28 to TRBJ1-2, with TRBD1 matching over 8 bases. Germline V gives CDR1 MDHEN, CDR2 SYDVKM. V lost 1 base and J lost 3; bases outside the gene matches: 7. This CDR3 contains 16 residues. DNA of the CDR3: TGTGCCAGCAGTTTATCAGCAGGGGGCGCAGACTATGGCTACACCTTC. Translation: CASSLSAGGADYGYTF.

The chain couples TRBV30 to TRBJ1-3; no clear D gene. CDR1 and CDR2 from the germline V gene are GTSNPN and SVGIG (reference sequence). The ends were cut back, 4 bases at V and 4 bases at J, with 11 bases in the middle. CDR3 size: 13 residues. The CDR3 region has the DNA TGTGCCTGGACCCGGGGAGACGGAAACACCATATATTTT. It translates to CAWTRGDGNTIYF.

V and J are TRBV10-1 and TRBJ2-7, with a tentative D call TRBD1 (5 bases). The CDR3 sequence is 12 residues long. V was trimmed by 4 bases and J by 3 bases, leaving 7 bases between them. Germline CDR1 WNHNN, CDR2 SYGVQD (reference sequence). As DNA, the CDR3 is TGCGCCAGCAGTGGGACAATCTACGAGCAGTACTTC. Encoded protein: CASSGTIYEQYF.